The clone carrying this T cell receptor (beta chain) was seen repeatedly, ten times or more. The antigen is unknown. Using unique molecular identifiers, the investigators prepared the TCRbeta library. TCRdb independently ran MiXCR on the PCR reads; one entry per CDR3 protein. Of almost 500,000 distinct CDR3 sequences listed, roughly a tenth are singletons. This entry comes from a study of T-cell reconstitution after alpha-beta-depleted transplantation in children. Points from the study as a whole: Alpha-beta T cells about two months after transplant reportedly derived from several hundred expanded graft clones. Newly made T cells mostly supplied T-cell counts and diversity one year after transplant.

This TCR came from a child aged 2 to 10 with inherited bone marrow failure, due to receive a stem cell transplant. The starting material was PBMCs, obtained before TCRalphabeta/CD19-depleted stem cell transplant.

CDR3 in amino acids: CASSLFLGEQFF. The CDR3, as DNA: TGCGCCAGCAGCTTGTTTCTGGGTGAGCAGTTCTTC. This chain links TRBV5-1 with TRBJ2-1, with D unresolved. This CDR3 region has 12 residues. Germline V lookup: CDR1 SGHRS, CDR2 YFSETQ. Trimming stripped 1 base from V and 9 bases from J, with 8 bases between.